This T cell receptor beta chain originates from a study of blood T cells in healthy people across ages. In regard to this clonotype: The antigen is not known.

V lost 6 bases, J lost 4 bases, and 15 bases lay in between. The length of the CDR3 is 15 residues. From germline, CDR1 is MDHEN and CDR2 SYDVKM. Points from the study as a whole: Long-lived donors exceeded aged donors in naive CD4+ cells and diversity.

A second PCR of roughly 6 to 12 cycles used a sample-barcoded 5' primer and a J-beta primer mix. TCRdb independently ran MiXCR on the 5' RACE reads; one entry per CDR3 protein. The top ten hold about 13% of the sample, which has about 620,000 distinct CDR3 sequences, 45% to 60% seen once. Isolated PBMCs totaled at least 6.5 million in each sample. Sequenced material: blood. This chain links TRBV28 with TRBJ2-2; D ambiguous. This receptor was identified in a woman aged 80 or over in good health. The CDR3: CASSLPSVPTGELFF. The CDR3 nucleotides are TGTGCCAGCAGCCTACCTTCCGTCCCCACCGGGGAGCTGTTTTTT.